This T cell receptor (beta chain) was retrieved from a study of CD8+ T cells in alopecia areata. The CDR3 contains 11 residues. CDR1 is GTSNPN and CDR2 is SVGIG in the germline V gene (reference sequence). With 3 bases clipped from V and 11 bases from J, the junction kept 6 bases outside the gene matches. Following RNA extraction, reverse transcription yielded cDNA that acted as the sequencing template. The protocol was immunoSEQ multiplex PCR, while the TCRdb copy is restricted to in-frame clones and leaves out a portion. The table shows over 150,000 clones, with 58% occurring only once. Treatment reported: oral pan-JAK inhibitor, 5-10 mg twice daily.

This sequence was found in a human donor with alopecia areata. This chain connects TRBV30 to TRBJ1-1; 7 bases fit TRBD1. The sample here was CD8+ T cells sorted from blood, taken at week 24, from a patient treated with tofacitinib. CDR3 in amino acids: CAWRGGPNAFF. CDR3 nucleotide sequence: TGTGCCTGGAGAGGGGGCCCCAATGCTTTCTTT.